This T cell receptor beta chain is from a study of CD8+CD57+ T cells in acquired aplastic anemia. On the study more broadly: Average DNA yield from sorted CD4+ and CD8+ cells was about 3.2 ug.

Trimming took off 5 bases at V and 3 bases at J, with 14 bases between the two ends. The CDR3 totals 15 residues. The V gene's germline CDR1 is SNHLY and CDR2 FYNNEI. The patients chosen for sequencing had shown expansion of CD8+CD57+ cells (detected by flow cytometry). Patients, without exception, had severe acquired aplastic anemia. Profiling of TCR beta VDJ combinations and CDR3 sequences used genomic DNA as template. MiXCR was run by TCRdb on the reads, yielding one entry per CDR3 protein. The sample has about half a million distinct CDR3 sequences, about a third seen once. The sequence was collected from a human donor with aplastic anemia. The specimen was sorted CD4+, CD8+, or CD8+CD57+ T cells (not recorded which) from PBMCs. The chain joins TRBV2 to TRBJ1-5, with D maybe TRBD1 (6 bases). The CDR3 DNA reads TGTGCCAGCAGTTACTCGAACAGGGACAATCAGCCCCAGCATTTT. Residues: CASSYSNRDNQPQHF. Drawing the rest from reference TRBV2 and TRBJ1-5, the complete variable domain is EPEVTQTPSHQVTQMGQEVILRCVPISNHLYFYWYRQILGQKVEFLVSFYNNEISEKSEIFDDQFSVERPDGSNFTLKIRSTKLEDSAMYFCASSYSNRDNQPQHFGDGTRLSIL.